The 26 T cell receptor beta chains given below trace back to one sample, sequenced in a study of human T cells and chemical hapten exposure. The sample's time point: patch test 1, 2 weeks after DPC sensitization. The treatment was: therapeutic diphenylcyclopropenone sensitization with weekly scalp DPC. MiXCR was run by TCRdb on the RACE reads, yielding one entry per CDR3 protein. This sample yields 150,000 to 200,000 distinct CDR3 sequences, of which around 20% are seen a single time; 6.7% belongs to the top ten. The input for sequencing was whole blood, taken in connection with sensitization to the hapten diphenylcyclopropenone (DPC). These receptors all come from a woman in her 50s with alopecia areata. Some clones in this sample may be carry-over from other donors' samples.

This clonotype has a single count. The genes are TRBV20-1 and TRBJ1-2; maybe TRBD1 (6 bases). Germline V CDR1 and CDR2: DFQATT, SNEGSKA (reference sequence). V lost 5 bases and J lost 1, with 14 bases in between. This CDR3 is 14 amino acids long. CDR3 bases: TGCAGTGCTCCCACAGGGAAGGGTAACTATGGCTACACCTTC. This sequence encodes CSAPTGKGNYGYTF.

The chain joins TRBV6-1 to TRBJ1-6, with D possibly TRBD1 on 6 matching bases. V lost 0 bases and J lost 7, with 10 bases in between. Germline assignment: CDR1 MNHNS and CDR2 SASEGT. This CDR3 has 15 residues. As DNA, the CDR3 is TGTGCCAGCAGTGAAGCACAGGGAGGGAATTCACCCCTCCACTTT. Amino acid sequence: CASSEAQGGNSPLHF.

This chain links TRBV27 with TRBJ2-7, with 9 bases fitting TRBD2. The J segment lost 2 bases and the V segment lost 7 bases, leaving 6 bases of the junction unmatched. This CDR3 region has 14 residues. Germline lookup yields CDR1 MNHEY and CDR2 SMNVEV (reference sequence). CDR3 coding DNA: TGTGCCAGCAAAAGGCTAGCGGGACCCTACGAGCAGTACTTC. The encoded protein is CASKRLAGPYEQYF.

This clonotype has a handful of counts. This rearrangement joins TRBV6-2 or TRBV6-3 to TRBJ2-1; TRBD2 matches at 7 bases. CDR3 length equals 12 residues. Germline CDR1 reads MNHEY; CDR2 reads SVGEGT. Trimming at V came to 6 bases and at J to 9 bases, leaving 5 bases not matched to a gene. The CDR3 nucleotides are TGTGCCAGCAGGACGGGGGGTCCTGAGCAGTTCTTC. Translation: CASRTGGPEQFF.

This clonotype has more than one count but fewer than ten. The chain joins TRBV7-2 to TRBJ2-2; 9 bases are shared with TRBD2. After removal of 2 bases from V and 4 bases from J, the junction contained 2 bases not matched to a gene. Per germline, CDR1 SGHTA and CDR2 FQGNSA. This CDR3 is 15 amino acids long. CDR3 DNA: TGTGCCAGCAGCTTAATTAGCGGGGGCACCGGGGAGCTGTTTTTT. Its translation is CASSLISGGTGELFF.

V is TRBV5-1 and J is TRBJ2-1; D unresolved. In germline, CDR1 is SGHRS, CDR2 YFSETQ. V lost 4 bases to trimming and J lost 5 bases, with 10 bases between them. This CDR3 contains 13 residues. The CDR3 here is CASSKGRDNEQFF. For the CDR3, the DNA is TGCGCCAGCAGCAAGGGCAGAGACAATGAGCAGTTCTTC.

This clonotype turned up a few times. The V and J genes are TRBV28 and TRBJ2-3; 11 bases are shared with TRBD1. The CDR3 covers 16 residues. CDR1 and CDR2 (germline): MDHEN, SYDVKM. Germline trimming cut 6 bases from V and 3 bases from J; bases unmatched to any gene: 8. Here the CDR3 DNA reads TGTGCCAGCAGACACCGCCGGGACAGGGGGACAGATACGCAGTATTTT. It translates to CASRHRRDRGTDTQYF.

V gene TRBV2 combines with J gene TRBJ2-7; 14 bases are a match to TRBD2. This CDR3 region has 18 residues. V was pared by 3 bases and J by 2 bases, with 9 bases of the junction left unmatched. The V gene's germline CDR1 is SNHLY and CDR2 FYNNEI. The CDR3 DNA reads TGTGCCAGCAGTGATCCGGGAGGGACTAGCGGGAGCCCCTACGAGCAGTACTTC. This gives the protein CASSDPGGTSGSPYEQYF.

A few counts support this clonotype. The V call is TRBV27, the J call TRBJ2-7; TRBD1 might be the D (5 bases). CDR1 and CDR2 from the germline V gene are MNHEY and SMNVEV (reference sequence). V was shortened by 3 bases and J by 2 bases, with 8 bases between the two germline ends. The CDR3 length is 13 residues. In nucleotides, the CDR3 is TGTGCCAGCAGTTTTGGACACCCCTACGAGCAGTACTTC. Translated, it gives CASSFGHPYEQYF.

J is TRBJ2-2 and V is TRBV10-1; a weak D match, TRBD2 (6 bases). CDR1 WNHNN and CDR2 SYGVQD come from the germline V gene (reference sequence). V shed 10 bases and J shed 1 base, with 13 bases lying between them. The CDR3 totals 14 residues. The CDR3 sequence: CATTNSGNTGELFF. Written as DNA, the CDR3 is TGCGCCACTACGAATAGCGGGAACACCGGGGAGCTGTTTTTT.

The chain joins TRBV20-1 to TRBJ2-7; 10 positions match TRBD2. This CDR3 is 14 amino acids long. CDR1 is DFQATT, CDR2 SNEGSKA, per germline (reference sequence). Trimming removed 1 base from V and 9 bases from J; junction bases left unmatched: 9. Written as DNA, the CDR3 is TGCAGTGCTAGAGCGGGGACTAGCGTCGTCGGGCAGTACTTC. This sequence encodes CSARAGTSVVGQYF.

This clonotype was seen only once. The rearrangement links TRBV4-2 to TRBJ1-1; weak D call: TRBD1 (6 bases). The CDR3 runs 15 residues. V was trimmed by 3 bases and J by 4 bases, leaving 15 bases between them. Germline V gives CDR1 LGHNA, CDR2 YNFKEQ. The CDR3 nucleotides read TGTGCCAGCAGCCACAACAGGGTTTTGGGCACTGAAGCTTTCTTT. Amino acid sequence: CASSHNRVLGTEAFF.

This clonotype has more than one count but fewer than ten. J is TRBJ2-3 and V is TRBV7-8, with TRBD2 matching over 9 bases. CDR1 SGHVS and CDR2 FQNEAQ come from the germline V gene. This CDR3 has 17 amino acids. With 0 bases clipped from V and 2 bases from J, the junction kept 6 bases outside the gene matches. The chain's CDR3 is CASSLALAGPYTDTQYF. CDR3 in DNA: TGTGCCAGCAGCTTAGCGCTAGCGGGACCCTACACAGATACGCAGTATTTT.

The CDR3 DNA sequence: TGTGCCAGCAGCATCGTTAGCGGGATAGTGGATGAGCAGTTCTTC. Its translation: CASSIVSGIVDEQFF. J is TRBJ2-1 and V is TRBV5-6, with TRBD2 matching 8 bases. Per germline, CDR1 SGHDT and CDR2 YYEEEE. The trim removed 4 bases at V and 8 bases at J, leaving 11 bases unmatched. This CDR3 has 15 residues.

The table lists this clonotype with a few counts. The chain joins TRBV19 to TRBJ1-5; unclear D gene. CDR3 length: 13 amino acids. V was shortened by 5 bases and J by 0 bases, with 5 bases between the two germline ends. Germline V gene lookup returns CDR1 LNHDA and CDR2 SQIVND (reference sequence). The CDR3: CASSPYSNQPQHF. The CDR3 nucleotides are TGTGCCAGTAGTCCTTATAGCAATCAGCCCCAGCATTTT.

This clonotype was picked up a small number of times. The chain is built from TRBV20-1 and TRBJ2-7; TRBD1 matches at 8 bases. The CDR3 runs 13 residues. CDR1 and CDR2 (germline): DFQATT, SNEGSKA (reference sequence). With V trimmed by 6 bases and J by 2 bases, 6 bases remained unmatched. CDR3 in DNA: TGCAGTGCCATCCGGGACAGGACCTACGAGCAGTACTTC. As protein: CSAIRDRTYEQYF.

In this sample, this clonotype turned up once. One end of the junction fails to match germline, which may point to a read error. The chain joins TRBV7-9 to TRBJ2-1; D remains unclear. Germline CDR1 and CDR2: SEHNR and FQNEAQ (reference sequence). The CDR3 loop spans 16 amino acids. In DNA form, the CDR3 reads TGTGCCAGCAGCTTAGCTAGTGGGGTCTCCCACAATGAGCAGTTCTTC. As protein: CASSLASGVSHNEQFF.

This clonotype was observed a few times. The J gene is TRBJ2-7, the V gene TRBV6-1; 10 bases fit TRBD1. Germline CDR1 and CDR2: MNHNS and SASEGT. The CDR3 loop spans 16 amino acids. V lost 2 bases and J lost 2; bases outside the gene matches: 6. The CDR3: CASSEWDRGPTYEQYF. The CDR3 DNA reads as TGTGCCAGCAGTGAATGGGACAGGGGACCTACCTACGAGCAGTACTTC.

This clonotype came up many times. The chain joins TRBV9 to TRBJ2-2; D is unclear. The CDR3 runs 13 residues. The V end was cut by 1 base, the J end by 4 bases, with 5 bases between. Germline V gene sequence: CDR1 SGDLS, CDR2 YYNGEE. This CDR3 reads CASSVQFTGELFF. The CDR3 coding sequence is TGTGCCAGCAGCGTACAATTCACCGGGGAGCTGTTTTTT. The variable domain in full, completed from reference TRBV9 and TRBJ2-2, reads DSGVTQTPKHLITATGQRVTLRCSPRSGDLSVYWYQQSLDQGLQFLIQYYNGEERAKGNILERFSAQQFPDLHSELNLSSLELGDSALYFCASSVQFTGELFFGEGSRLTVL.

The V gene is TRBV20-1, the J gene TRBJ2-5, with D maybe TRBD2 (6 bases). The length of the CDR3 is 15 residues. Looked up from germline, CDR1 is DFQATT and CDR2 is SNEGSKA (reference sequence). The germline V and J ends were trimmed by 3 bases and 5 bases, with 19 bases remaining between them. Written as DNA, the CDR3 is TGCAGTGCTAGTCTCCGTGGGAGGAGGTTGGAGACCCAGTACTTC. Translated: CSASLRGRRLETQYF.

V is TRBV27 and J is TRBJ2-2, with 8 nucleotides matching TRBD2. Germline CDR1 reads MNHEY; CDR2 reads SMNVEV (reference sequence). V lost 3 bases, J lost 6 bases, and 9 bases stayed unmatched. CDR3 length: 16 residues. The CDR3 DNA is TGTGCCAGCAGTTTCATCAGCGGGAGTTATGCCGGGGAGCTGTTTTTT. This translates into CASSFISGSYAGELFF.

V gene TRBV27 combines with J gene TRBJ2-7; TRBD1 might be the D (5 bases). Germline loops: CDR1 MNHEY, CDR2 SMNVEV (reference sequence). The ends were cut back, 2 bases at V and 12 bases at J, with 11 bases in the middle. This CDR3 is 11 amino acids long. The CDR3 protein is CASSLGAALYF. In DNA, the CDR3 is TGTGCCAGCAGTTTAGGGGCAGCCTTGTACTTC.

This sequence joins TRBV27 and TRBJ1-2; maybe TRBD1 (5 bases). Per the germline V gene, CDR1 is MNHEY and CDR2 is SMNVEV (reference sequence). The CDR3 extends over 15 amino acids. V shed 3 bases and J shed 0 bases, with 11 bases lying between them. The CDR3 loop is CASSFSGSANYGYTF. Written as DNA, the CDR3 is TGTGCCAGCAGTTTCTCAGGGTCCGCTAACTATGGCTACACCTTC.

The chain links TRBV5-6 to TRBJ2-2, with TRBD1 as a possible D gene (6 bases). Germline CDR1 and CDR2: SGHDT and YYEEEE. This CDR3 comprises 16 residues. The V end was cut by 1 base, the J end by 2 bases, with 12 bases between. DNA of the CDR3: TGTGCCAGCAGCTTGATCGGACAGCGAAACACCGGGGAGCTGTTTTTT. Translation: CASSLIGQRNTGELFF.

This clonotype came up many times. The junction departs from germline at one end; a sequencing error may be responsible. The chain has TRBV5-1 and TRBJ1-1, with D possibly being TRBD1 (6 bases). CDR1 and CDR2 from the germline V gene are SGHRS and YFSETQ. The CDR3 runs 13 residues. In DNA, the CDR3 is TGTGCCAGCAGTTGGACAGCGAACACTGAAGCTTTCTTT. Translated, it gives CASSWTANTEAFF.

This clonotype was detected only a few times. The rearrangement uses TRBV20-1 and TRBJ2-7; 10 nucleotides line up with TRBD2. This CDR3 is 13 amino acids long. Looked up from germline, CDR1 is DFQATT and CDR2 is SNEGSKA (reference sequence). The V and J ends lost 2 bases and 9 bases, in that order; junction bases with no gene match: 7. CDR3 loop: CSARLAGVVGQYF. The CDR3 nucleotides read TGCAGTGCTAGACTAGCGGGAGTGGTAGGGCAGTACTTC.